This T cell receptor beta chain was recorded in a study of identifying expanded T cells in peripheral blood. Note on this clone: Its specificity is unknown.

General study points: Over two and four weeks, about 17 and 20 clones changed, versus 1.2 between replicates. Variance in clone template counts between roughly two-week samples significantly increased with total template count across all healthy donors.

The CDR3 is 15 amino acids. In germline, CDR1 is MDHEN, CDR2 SYDVKM. V was clipped by 2 bases and J by 0 bases; unmatched bases: 4. TCRdb's table, derived via immunoSEQ multiplex PCR, lists solely in-frame clones and lacks some. In the table there are about 94,000 clones, around 90% of which are singletons. Collection occurred without any documented infections or immune events in donors. The chain combines TRBV28 with TRBJ2-7, with TRBD2 matching 7 bases. The material sequenced was blood. This receptor was obtained from a person aged 18 to 70 in good health. The CDR3 DNA reads as TGTGCCAGCAGTTTAATAAGGGAGGGCTCCTACGAGCAGTACTTC. Amino acids: CASSLIREGSYEQYF.